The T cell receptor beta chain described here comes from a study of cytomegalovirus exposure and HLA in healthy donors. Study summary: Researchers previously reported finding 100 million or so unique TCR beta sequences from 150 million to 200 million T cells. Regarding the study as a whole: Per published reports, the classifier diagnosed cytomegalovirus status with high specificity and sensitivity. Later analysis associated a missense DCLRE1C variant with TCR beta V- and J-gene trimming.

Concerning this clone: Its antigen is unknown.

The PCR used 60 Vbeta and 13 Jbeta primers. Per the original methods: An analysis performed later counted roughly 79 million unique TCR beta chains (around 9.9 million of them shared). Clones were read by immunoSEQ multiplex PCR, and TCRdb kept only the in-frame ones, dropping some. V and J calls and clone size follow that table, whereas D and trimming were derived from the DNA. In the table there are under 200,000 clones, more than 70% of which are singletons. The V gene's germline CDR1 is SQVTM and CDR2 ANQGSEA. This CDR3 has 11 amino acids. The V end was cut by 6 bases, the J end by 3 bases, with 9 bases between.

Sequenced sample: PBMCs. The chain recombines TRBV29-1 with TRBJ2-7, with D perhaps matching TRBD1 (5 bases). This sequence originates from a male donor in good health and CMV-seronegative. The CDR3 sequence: CSVARDYEQYF. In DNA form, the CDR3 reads TGCAGCGTCGCCAGGGACTACGAGCAGTACTTC.